The source of this T cell receptor beta chain is a study of regulatory T cells in long-lasting Graves disease. The time point denotes: newly diagnosed GD, antithyroid drugs for less than 3 months. Extracted RNA from PBMCs served as the source of the TCR library. Each of the patients was recruited from an endocrinology department situated in Xi'an, China. The CDR3 length is 13 residues. CDR1 MDHEN and CDR2 SYDVKM come from the germline V gene. Trimming pared 5 bases from V and 8 bases from J, leaving 15 bases between. Arm-PCR with iRepertoire HTBI primers amplified the CDR3 regions for these TCR beta libraries. TCRdb processed the multiplex PCR reads anew with MiXCR; each CDR3 protein has one entry. Seen here are 550,000 to 700,000 distinct CDR3 sequences, about 15% observed once, and the top ten hold around 12%. This clonotype was recorded many times. This same sample was also part of a study on T cells in Graves' hyperthyroidism and ophthalmopathy.

The sample in question was peripheral blood mononuclear cells (PBMCs), obtained at new diagnosis, from a patient treated with antithyroid drugs. V and J are TRBV28 and TRBJ1-2, with D possibly TRBD1 on 5 matching bases. This TCR derives from a young man with Graves disease. The CDR3 loop is CASSDRGSKGYTF. The CDR3 bases are TGTGCCAGCAGTGACCGGGGGTCTAAAGGCTACACCTTC.